This TCR beta chain was profiled in a study of T-cell reconstitution after alpha-beta-depleted transplantation in children listed by TCRdb under 2016. General notes on the study: Using TCR repertoire profiling, the study quantitatively followed how T-cell immune reconstitution unfolded in children after TCRalphabeta/CD19-depleted allogeneic hematopoietic cell transplantation.

Library prep was done by PCR. Sequencer: Illumina HiSeq 2500. To normalize quantification of the TCRbeta repertoire, the TCR libraries were built with molecular barcoding that relied on unique molecular identifiers. The public reads were reanalyzed by TCRdb: fastp trimming at Q25, MiXCR alignment, in-frame beta chains only. CDR3 protein duplicates are merged, each entry listing the most common genes and DNA. This sample is represented by hundreds of thousands of distinct CDR3 sequences; roughly 17% of them were singletons. About 1.1% of the sample lies in the top ten. This clonotype was found many times. Which antigen it targets is not known. No base quality information exists; no much larger clone differs at one position. CDR1 LNHNV and CDR2 YYDKDF are derived from the germline V gene (reference sequence). The junction carries 5 bases between V and J, which are trimmed by 0 bases and 5 bases respectively. The CDR3 has 13 amino acids, counting the end cysteine and phenylalanine. Only CDR3 DNA remains: 39 bases, in frame from the first base.

The chain was built from TRBV15 and TRBJ2-1, with the D gene call left open. The TCR originated in a human donor who donated a stem cell graft to a child with acute myeloid leukemia. This sample comprised PBMCs from the stem cell graft donor, obtained from the stem cell graft. DNA sequence: TGTGCCACCAGCAGAGATCCTAACAATGAGCAGTTCTTC. Its translation is CATSRDPNNEQFF.